This is a list of T cell receptor beta chains from one sample in a study of T-cell reconstitution after alpha-beta-depleted transplantation in children. Using its own MiXCR run on the PCR reads, TCRdb lists one record per CDR3 protein. The sample shows fewer than 250,000 distinct CDR3 sequences, roughly 8.2% of them seen only once. Sample: PBMCs, mostly from graft donor cells, taken 180 days after TCRalphabeta/CD19-depleted stem cell transplant. The source is a male patient younger than 18 who had a stem cell transplant for acute lymphoblastic leukemia, so the T cells may come from the graft donor. Each CDR3 is given with its conserved first and last residue. A D gene is named only where the DNA matches it firmly. Size tells how often a clone was seen (once, few, many) or the class of an expanded clone, and some rows leave it out.

j_gene	d_gene	v_gene	abundance	CDR3nt	CDR3aa
TRBJ2-4	.	TRBV10-3	.	TGTGCCATCAGCGCCCGGGACCTCGGTAAAAACATTCAGTACTTC	CAISARDLGKNIQYF
TRBJ2-5	.	TRBV14	many	TGTGCCAGCAGCCAAGAAGTCCCAGAGACCCAGTACTTC	CASSQEVPETQYF
TRBJ2-5	.	TRBV29-1	many	TGCAGCGTTGAAGCCCTGGGACTCACGTACCAAGAGACCCAGTACTTC	CSVEALGLTYQETQYF
TRBJ1-5	.	TRBV4-1	.	TGCGCCAGCAGCCCGACCGCCGTAAGGGATAATCAGCCCCAGCATTTT	CASSPTAVRDNQPQHF
TRBJ2-7	TRBD2	TRBV20-1	many	TGCAGTGCTACGACTAGCGGGAGCCCCGAGCAGTACTTC	CSATTSGSPEQYF
TRBJ1-6	.	TRBV4-1	many	TGCGCCAGCAGCCGCGAAGCGGGGGCCCAATCACCCCTCCACTTT	CASSREAGAQSPLHF
TRBJ1-3	.	TRBV7-8	many	TGTGCCAGCAGCTTAGACTCCGTTTTCTACACCGCATCTGGAAACACCATATATTTT	CASSLDSVFYTASGNTIYF
TRBJ1-2	.	TRBV25-1	many	TGTGCCAGCAGTTGGAGCGAGGGGGACGAGGGCTACACCTTC	CASSWSEGDEGYTF
TRBJ2-7	TRBD2	TRBV4-2	many	TGTGCCAGCAGCCACTACCTACTAGCGGGGGACCTCTACGAGCAGTACTTC	CASSHYLLAGDLYEQYF
TRBJ1-1	TRBD1	TRBV27	many	TGTGCCAGCAGTTTCCAGGGGGCCGTAGAAGCTTTCTTT	CASSFQGAVEAFF
TRBJ2-1	TRBD2	TRBV5-1	few	TGCGCCAGCAGCTCGGGGGGAAGACTAGCGCACCACAATGAGCAGTTCTTC	CASSSGGRLAHHNEQFF
TRBJ1-2	.	TRBV27	many	TGTGCCAGCAGTTTAAATAGGGGGAACTATGGCTACACCTTC	CASSLNRGNYGYTF
TRBJ2-1	TRBD2	TRBV11-2	many	TGTGCCAGCAGCATGGGGACTAGCGGAATATGTCTCTTC	CASSMGTSGICLF
TRBJ2-5	.	TRBV12-3/TRBV12-4	.	TGTGCCAGCAGCCAAAGGGAGGTCCAGTACTTC	CASSQREVQYF
TRBJ1-2	.	TRBV5-1	few	TGCGCCAGCAGCCCCTTTTCTGACATGTCGCGCTACACCTTC	CASSPFSDMSRYTF
TRBJ2-6	TRBD1	TRBV12-3/TRBV12-4	many	TGTGCCAGCAGGTTTAGACAGGGAAGCTCTGGGGCCAACGTCCTGACTTTC	CASRFRQGSSGANVLTF
TRBJ2-6	.	TRBV29-1	many	TGCAGCGTTGGAGCCTCTGGGGCCAACGTCCTGACTTTC	CSVGASGANVLTF
TRBJ2-5	.	TRBV12-3/TRBV12-4	many	TGTGCCAGCAGCCTCAGGGGAATAGAGACCCAGTACTTC	CASSLRGIETQYF
TRBJ2-4	TRBD1	TRBV5-1	many	TGCGCCAGCAGCTATGGTAACAGGGGATACATTCAGTACTTC	CASSYGNRGYIQYF
TRBJ2-6	.	TRBV28	.	TGTGCCAGCAGTTACTTGGGGTGGCCCTCTGGGGCCAACGTCCTGACTTTC	CASSYLGWPSGANVLTF
TRBJ2-5	.	TRBV10-3	many	TGTGCCATCAAAGGGGGGGGAGAGACCCAGTACTTC	CAIKGGGETQYF
TRBJ2-3	TRBD1	TRBV10-3	many	TGTGCCATCAGTGACCACAGGGGGCGCGTTAGCGGAGCTGCTAGCACAGATACGCAGTATTTT	CAISDHRGRVSGAASTDTQYF
TRBJ2-7	.	TRBV24-1	many	TGTGCCACCAGTGATCTACTTGAGCAGTACTTC	CATSDLLEQYF
TRBJ2-5	.	TRBV15	many	TGTGCCACCAGCACCGGGACCATGTACCAAGAGACCCAGTACTTC	CATSTGTMYQETQYF
TRBJ2-5	.	TRBV28	many	TGTGCCACCCACACCGAGGAGACCCAGTACTTC	CATHTEETQYF
TRBJ1-2	.	TRBV7-9	many	TGTGCCAGCAGCTCAGAAAGCGGCGTTAACTATGGCTACACCTTC	CASSSESGVNYGYTF
TRBJ2-4	.	TRBV7-9	many	TGTGCCAGCAGCTCCGAAGGGGAACCCAAAAACATTCAGTACTTC	CASSSEGEPKNIQYF
TRBJ2-7	.	TRBV9	many	TGTGCCAGCAGCGTAGAGGGTGGCAAGCAGTACTTC	CASSVEGGKQYF
TRBJ2-5	.	TRBV6-6	many	TGTGCCAGCGGGTCAGAGACCCAGTACTTC	CASGSETQYF
TRBJ2-3	.	TRBV5-1	many	TGCGCCAGCGCGGCAGGGAGCACAGATACGCAGTATTTT	CASAAGSTDTQYF
TRBJ1-1	TRBD1	TRBV12-3/TRBV12-4	many	TGTGCCAGCAGCTTTTGGGGACAGGGACTTTTGAACACTGAAGCTTTCTTT	CASSFWGQGLLNTEAFF
TRBJ1-1	.	TRBV20-1	many	TGCAGTGCAGCCCTCCCCGGGACTGTGAACACTGAAGCTTTCTTT	CSAALPGTVNTEAFF
TRBJ2-3	.	TRBV7-2	many	TGTGCCAGCACAGTGAGAGATACGCAGTATTTT	CASTVRDTQYF
TRBJ2-7	.	TRBV5-1	many	TGCGCCAGCAGCCCGGACACCCATTGGGGAAAGCAGTACTTC	CASSPDTHWGKQYF
TRBJ2-4	.	TRBV28	many	TGTGCCAGCAGTTTAACCTCCAGGGGAGCCAAAAACATTCAGTACTTC	CASSLTSRGAKNIQYF
TRBJ2-7	TRBD1	TRBV7-9	few	TGTGCCAGCAGGCCGGGACAGGCCCGAAACGAGCAGTACTTC	CASRPGQARNEQYF
TRBJ2-7	TRBD2	TRBV2	many	TGTGCCAGCAGTCGGGAGGACGAGGTATACGAGCAGTACTTC	CASSREDEVYEQYF